What follows are 9 T cell receptor beta chains derived from one specimen sequenced in a study of T cell changes during pregnancy in multiple sclerosis. Produced via immunoSEQ multiplex PCR; TCRdb's table is partial and in-frame only. The sample contains around 36,000 clones, approximately 92% of which appear only once. Specimen: CD8+ T cells from peripheral blood mononuclear cells, collected in the first trimester of pregnancy. The source of these receptors is a female donor with multiple sclerosis, enrolled in a pregnancy study.

This chain connects TRBV11-2 to TRBJ2-5; 15 positions agree with TRBD2. The CDR3 has 17 amino acids. J was trimmed by 5 bases and V by 4 bases; bases with no gene match: 8. Germline CDR1 is SGHAT and CDR2 is FQNNGV. CDR3 sequence: CASSSWTSGGAWETQYF. DNA for the CDR3: TGTGCCAGCAGCTCCTGGACTAGCGGGGGGGCGTGGGAGACCCAGTACTTC.

This chain joins TRBV27 and TRBJ2-1; no definite D call. In germline, CDR1 is MNHEY, CDR2 SMNVEV (reference sequence). V gave up 5 bases and J gave up 0 bases, with 14 bases separating them. The CDR3 runs 16 residues. In nucleotides, the CDR3 is TGTGCCAGCAGTCCTACTTTTACCCTCTCCTACAATGAGCAGTTCTTC. It translates to CASSPTFTLSYNEQFF.

This clone was recorded once. This rearrangement joins TRBV7-3 to TRBJ2-7; 7 bases map to TRBD2. J gave up 3 bases and V 3 bases, and 5 bases lay outside the gene matches. The CDR3 is 14 residues long. The germline CDR1 and CDR2 sequences are SGHTA and FQGTGA. Here the CDR3 reads CASSFGGEGYEQYF. The CDR3 DNA follows: TGTGCCAGCAGCTTTGGGGGGGAGGGCTACGAGCAGTACTTC. The whole variable domain, filled in from reference TRBV7-3 and TRBJ2-7, reads GAGVSQTPSNKVTEKGKYVELRCDPISGHTALYWYRQSLGQGPEFLIYFQGTGAADDSGLPNDRFFAVRPEGSVSTLKIQRTERGDSAVYLCASSFGGEGYEQYFGPGTRLTVT.

About this clone itself: Compared with germline, one end of the junction differs, possibly owing to a read error. V gene TRBV7-7 combines with J gene TRBJ2-5, with TRBD1 identical over 10 bases. This CDR3 is built from 13 residues. Germline V gene sequence: CDR1 SSHAT, CDR2 FNYEAQ (reference sequence). DNA for the CDR3: TGTGCTAGCAGCTCGACAGGGGGCCAGACCCAGTACTTC. Translating gives CASSSTGGQTQYF. Together with reference TRBV7-7 and TRBJ2-5, the CDR3 gives the full variable domain: GAGVSQSPRYKVTKRGQDVTLRCDPISSHATLYWYQQALGQGPEFLTYFNYEAQPDKSGLPSDRFSAERPEGSISTLTIQRTEQRDSAMYRCASSSTGGQTQYFGPGTRLLVL.

V and J are TRBV9 and TRBJ2-3, with 10 bases lining up with TRBD2. The CDR3 consists of 16 residues. In germline, CDR1 is SGDLS, CDR2 YYNGEE. J gave up 5 bases and V 0 bases, and 6 bases lay outside the gene matches. CDR3 amino acids: CASSVGSGGGGDTQYF. CDR3 DNA: TGTGCCAGCAGCGTAGGGAGCGGGGGGGGAGGAGATACGCAGTATTTT.

The chain recombines TRBV23-1 with TRBJ2-6; D is unclear. TRBV23-1 is annotated as an ORF whose role is uncertain. The CDR3 is 15 residues long. V dropped 2 bases and J dropped 0 bases, with 5 bases sitting between them. The CDR3 protein is CASSQPRSGANVLTF. The CDR3 DNA reads TGCGCCAGCAGTCAACCGCGCTCTGGGGCCAACGTCCTGACTTTC.

The rearrangement uses TRBV4-1 and TRBJ1-4; 7 nucleotides match TRBD1. CDR3 length equals 15 residues. Germline trimming cut 4 bases from V and 6 bases from J; bases unmatched to any gene: 8. Germline loops: CDR1 MGHRA, CDR2 YSYEKL. The CDR3 DNA sequence: TGCGCCAGCAGCCTCACAGGGGAGGTCCATGAAAAACTGTTTTTT. Translation: CASSLTGEVHEKLFF.

The chain has TRBV2 and TRBJ1-5; D is uncertain. Trimming removed 8 bases at V and 1 base at J, with 9 bases between. The germline V gene encodes CDR1 SNHLY and CDR2 FYNNEI. The CDR3 extends over 13 amino acids. The CDR3 DNA is TGTGCCAGCTCCTTCAGGAGCAATCAGCCCCAGCATTTT. Protein product: CASSFRSNQPQHF.

The genes are TRBV27 and TRBJ1-5; D gene uncertain. The germline V and J ends were trimmed by 2 bases and 6 bases, with 11 bases remaining between them. The CDR3 extends over 14 amino acids. Per the germline V gene, CDR1 is MNHEY and CDR2 is SMNVEV (reference sequence). CDR3 residues: CASSLAAGSQPQHF. CDR3 DNA sequence: TGTGCCAGCAGTTTAGCGGCGGGGAGTCAGCCCCAGCATTTT.